This T cell receptor beta chain originates from a study of T cell responses to AZD1222 COVID-19 vaccine. For this clone: Its antigen is unidentified.

The repertoire was sequenced with immunoSEQ multiplex PCR; TCRdb's copy has only in-frame clones and lacks some. The profile shows under 150,000 clones, about 90% of them singletons. V lost 6 bases to trimming and J lost 0 bases, with 11 bases between them. Germline V gene data show CDR1 as MNHEY and CDR2 as SVGAGI. This CDR3 spans 15 amino acids. General observations from the study: Elevations in Spike-specific TCR breadth and depth followed administration of two AZD1222 doses. A reported finding is that nearly half of spike-specific TCRs target unmutated variant regions.

The chain joins TRBV6-5 to TRBJ2-2; D unclear. The material was peripheral blood, obtained 28 days after the second AZD1222 dose. The TCR originated in an adult who received the AZD1222 COVID-19 vaccine. The CDR3 sequence: CASSWTETNTGELFF. CDR3 sequence (DNA): TGTGCCAGCAGCTGGACGGAGACGAACACCGGGGAGCTGTTTTTT.